The 10 T cell receptor beta chains presented below share a single source sample, sequenced in a study of CD8 T cells in ankylosing spondylitis. Using its own MiXCR run on the 5' RACE reads, TCRdb lists one record per CDR3 protein. The table lists 750,000 to 850,000 distinct CDR3 sequences, approximately 12% of them singletons, with about 0.49% in the top ten. Notes on the study in general: A TCR beta motif of 7 or 8 highly homologous variants appeared characteristic of ankylosing spondylitis blood.

For these receptors, no antigen is known. Sequencing was done on a sample of blood, either unsorted or a sorted T cell fraction (not recorded which). Receptors were obtained from a male donor with ankylosing spondylitis.

This clonotype has a handful of counts. The V gene is TRBV5-1, the J gene TRBJ2-3; TRBD2 aligns across 13 bases. This CDR3 has 16 residues. Germline-derived CDR1 and CDR2 are SGHRS and YFSETQ. V was pared by 3 bases and J by 6 bases, with 7 bases of the junction left unmatched. The CDR3 DNA follows: TGCGCCAGCAGCTCCGGACTAGCGGGAGTCTGGGATACGCAGTATTTT. It translates to CASSSGLAGVWDTQYF.

The gene calls are TRBV20-1 and TRBJ2-1, with D perhaps TRBD1 or TRBD2 (6 bases each). Trimming stripped 4 bases from V and 4 bases from J, with 14 bases between. The CDR3 has 14 amino acids. The germline V gene encodes CDR1 DFQATT and CDR2 SNEGSKA (reference sequence). The CDR3 reads CSAKQGGGYNEQFF. CDR3 coding DNA: TGCAGTGCTAAACAGGGTGGAGGGTACAATGAGCAGTTCTTC.

Only one count was recorded for this clonotype. The chain employs TRBV10-3 and TRBJ2-7; 9 positions agree with TRBD1. V dropped 8 bases and J dropped 7; count of bases not matched to a gene: 6. CDR1 and CDR2 (germline): ENHRY, SYGVKD. The CDR3 has 12 amino acids. CDR3 nucleotide sequence: TGTGCCATCGGGACAGGGACCCCTGAGCAGTACTTC. It is translated as CAIGTGTPEQYF.

V and J are TRBV9 and TRBJ1-2, with D possibly being TRBD1 (5 bases). CDR1 and CDR2 (germline): SGDLS, YYNGEE. The CDR3 is made up of 15 amino acids. The ends were cut back, 3 bases at V and 2 bases at J, with 14 bases in the middle. DNA for the CDR3: TGTGCCAGCAGCGCCCATCCCGGGGGAAACTATGGCTACACCTTC. It translates to CASSAHPGGNYGYTF.

This clonotype was observed a handful of times. CDR3 region: CASSSFATAIYVGAEAFF. For the CDR3, the DNA is TGTGCCAGCAGCTCGTTCGCGACAGCGATTTATGTAGGCGCTGAAGCTTTCTTT. The rearrangement joins TRBV11-2 to TRBJ1-1; the D gene is possibly TRBD1 (5 bases). CDR3 length: 18 residues. With 4 bases removed from V and 6 bases from J, the gap between germline ends came to 27 bases. The germline V gene encodes CDR1 SGHAT and CDR2 FQNNGV.

The gene calls are TRBV5-1 and TRBJ2-7; 8 nucleotides line up with TRBD2. Germline V gene lookup returns CDR1 SGHRS and CDR2 YFSETQ. V dropped 0 bases and J dropped 6; count of bases not matched to a gene: 5. The CDR3 loop spans 14 amino acids. CDR3: CASSLGAGVGEQYF. In nucleotides, the CDR3 is TGCGCCAGCAGCTTGGGAGCGGGAGTGGGCGAGCAGTACTTC.

The rearrangement uses TRBV7-9 and TRBJ2-1; 7 bases fit TRBD2. This CDR3 comprises 14 residues. The J segment lost 2 bases and the V segment lost 8 bases, leaving 6 bases of the junction unmatched. Germline V lookup: CDR1 SEHNR, CDR2 FQNEAQ (reference sequence). CDR3 amino acids: CASLGGGPYNEQFF. For the CDR3, the DNA is TGTGCCAGCCTGGGGGGGGGACCCTACAATGAGCAGTTCTTC.

V usage is TRBV11-2 and J usage is TRBJ2-2; D gene uncertain. Germline CDR1 is SGHAT and CDR2 is FQNNGV. Trimming took 6 bases from V and 1 from J, leaving 18 bases between them. This CDR3 has 17 residues. This chain's CDR3 is CASRSLPGIGNTGELFF. The CDR3 DNA reads TGTGCCAGCAGGAGTCTTCCGGGTATCGGGAACACCGGGGAGCTGTTTTTT. The complete variable domain, with remaining parts taken from reference TRBV11-2 and TRBJ2-2, reads EAGVAQSPRYKIIEKRQSVAFWCNPISGHATLYWYQQILGQGPKLLIQFQNNGVVDDSQLPKDRFSAERLKGVDSTLKIQPAKLEDSAVYLCASRSLPGIGNTGELFFGEGSRLTVL.

In its sample, this clonotype was seen a few times. The chain uses TRBV4-3 and TRBJ2-3; D remains unclear. Germline loops: CDR1 LGHNA, CDR2 YSLEER. The V and J ends lost 4 bases and 6 bases respectively, with 20 bases between them. The CDR3 runs 16 residues. DNA for the CDR3: TGCGCCAGCAGCCGCGGCTCTGGCGCTTTGTGGGATACGCAGTATTTT. Its protein product is CASSRGSGALWDTQYF.

This clonotype came up a few times. J is TRBJ1-4 and V is TRBV6-5; TRBD1 aligns across 9 bases. The germline V gene encodes CDR1 MNHEY and CDR2 SVGAGI. J lost 3 bases, V lost 4 bases, and 0 bases had no gene match. The CDR3 is made up of 14 amino acids. The CDR3 loop reads CASSWTGANEKLFF. CDR3 DNA: TGTGCCAGCAGTTGGACAGGGGCTAATGAAAAACTGTTTTTT.